This T cell receptor (beta chain) came from a study of shared clonotypes between healthy human individuals. Deep was the level at which the assay was run. Produced via immunoSEQ multiplex PCR; TCRdb's table is partial and in-frame only. The table lists fewer than 1.4 million clones, 75% to 85% of them singletons. The CDR3 is 15 residues long. J was trimmed by 5 bases and V by 4 bases; bases with no gene match: 9. CDR1 and CDR2 (germline): MGHRA, YSYEKL. The rearrangement uses TRBV4-1 and TRBJ2-3; 7 positions match TRBD2. What was sequenced was memory CD4+ T cells from PBMCs. Subset: CD45RA-negative fraction. The source of this sequence is a man between 18 and 29 years old in good health. Some clones in this sample may be carry-over from other donors' samples. The CDR3 coding sequence is TGCGCCAGCAGCCTGCGGGAGAGGGGTGGAGATACGCAGTATTTT. As protein: CASSLRERGGDTQYF.